The T cell receptor beta chain described here comes from a study of blood T cells in healthy people across ages. The study's findings and limits: Long-lived donors exceeded aged donors in naive CD4+ cells and diversity. Percentage of naive T cells showed a strong correlation with TCR beta diversity.

PCR was performed a second time for about 7 to 11 cycles using a sample-barcoded 5' primer and a J-beta primer mix. Any given sample supplied a minimum of 2.5 million CDR3-containing paired-end reads. MiXCR was run by TCRdb on the 5' RACE reads, yielding one entry per CDR3 protein. The data contain 1.5 million to 2 million distinct CDR3 sequences, around 36% of them singletons. On this clonotype: What it binds is not known.

V was trimmed by 5 bases and J by 0 bases, leaving 13 bases between them. CDR3 length: 17 amino acids. The V gene's germline CDR1 is KGHDR and CDR2 SFDVKD. The chain couples TRBV24-1 to TRBJ2-6; D might be TRBD2 (6 bases). This TCR was sampled from a woman between 25 and 40 years old in good health. What was sequenced was blood. In DNA, the CDR3 is TGTGCCACCAGTGCCGGACGGGGAGGCTCTGGGGCCAACGTCCTGACTTTC. It yields the protein CATSAGRGGSGANVLTF.